Listed here are 18 T cell receptor beta chains from one sample, sequenced in a study of regulatory T cells in long-lasting Graves disease. Libraries of TCR beta came from iRepertoire HTBI primers plus Arm-PCR of CDR3 regions. TCRdb ran MiXCR on the multiplex PCR reads and lists one entry per CDR3 protein. The data contain roughly 300,000 distinct CDR3 sequences, roughly a fifth of them singletons. Time point reported: persistent/refractory GD, antithyroid drugs over 5 years with positive TRAb. PBMCs were the source of the RNA used for TCR sequencing. Source: peripheral blood mononuclear cells (PBMCs), taken when the disease was refractory, from a patient treated with antithyroid drugs. The receptor set was obtained from a female donor with Graves disease.

The sample holds many counts of this clonotype. The V and J genes are TRBV20-1 and TRBJ1-5; D perhaps matches TRBD1 (5 bases). The CDR3 loop spans 14 amino acids. Germline V gives CDR1 DFQATT, CDR2 SNEGSKA (reference sequence). Trimming removed 6 bases at V and 4 bases at J, with 16 bases between. The chain's CDR3 is CSASWQGGNQPQHF. The CDR3 DNA follows: TGCAGTGCCAGCTGGCAGGGCGGTAATCAGCCCCAGCATTTT.

At least ten counts were recorded for this clonotype. J is TRBJ2-4 and V is TRBV18; TRBD1 is a possible D gene (6 bases). CDR1 and CDR2 from the germline V gene are KGHSH and LQKENI. Trimming took off 4 bases at V and 5 bases at J, with 9 bases between the two ends. The CDR3 is 13 amino acids. The CDR3 coding sequence is TGTGCCAGCTCACGCTCAGGGGAAAACATTCAGTACTTC. The encoded protein is CASSRSGENIQYF. Full variable domain (outside the CDR3, taken from reference TRBV18 and TRBJ2-4): NAGVMQNPRHLVRRRGQEARLRCSPMKGHSHVYWYRQLPEEGLKFMVYLQKENIIDESGMPKERFSAEFPKEGPSILRIQQVVRGDSAAYFCASSRSGENIQYFGAGTRLSVL.

This clonotype has at least ten counts. The rearrangement links TRBV2 to TRBJ1-1; 8 bases align to TRBD1. With V trimmed by 5 bases and J by 5 bases, 4 bases remained unmatched. The germline CDR1 and CDR2 sequences are SNHLY and FYNNEI. The CDR3 is made up of 13 amino acids. CDR3: CASSSTGDTEAFF. The CDR3 coding sequence is TGTGCCAGCAGTTCGACAGGGGATACTGAAGCTTTCTTT.

This clonotype appeared a few times. The chain uses TRBV27 and TRBJ1-5; D is perhaps TRBD1 (5 bases). Germline V gene data show CDR1 as MNHEY and CDR2 as SMNVEV (reference sequence). V lost 3 bases and J 6 bases, leaving 9 bases between the germline ends. The CDR3 length is 13 residues. The CDR3 DNA sequence: TGTGCCAGCAGTTTGCTTAGGGGTCAGCCCCAGCATTTT. Residues: CASSLLRGQPQHF.

This rearrangement joins TRBV13 to TRBJ2-4, with TRBD1 identical over 9 bases. Germline assignment: CDR1 PRHDT and CDR2 FYEKMQ (reference sequence). The CDR3 is 15 amino acids. J lost 4 bases, V lost 5 bases, and 6 bases had no gene match. CDR3 DNA: TGTGCCAGCAGCCCCTCGGGACAGGGAAAAAACATTCAGTACTTC. It yields the protein CASSPSGQGKNIQYF.

This clonotype occurred many times. The rearrangement links TRBV12-3 or TRBV12-4 to TRBJ2-5, with D possibly being TRBD2 (6 bases). The CDR3 length is 13 residues. V gave up 4 bases and J gave up 4 bases, with 10 bases separating them. The DNA of the CDR3 is TGTGCCAGCAGTTGGGTGGAGGGAGAGACCCAGTACTTC. It codes for CASSWVEGETQYF.

This chain connects TRBV20-1 to TRBJ2-7; TRBD1 agrees at 11 bases. Trimming took 2 bases from V and 3 from J; bases not matched to a gene: 12. The CDR3 sequence is 17 residues long. Germline V lookup: CDR1 DFQATT, CDR2 SNEGSKA (reference sequence). DNA of the CDR3: TGCAGTGCTAGATTCCCCGGGACAGGGGGAATTTTCTACGAGCAGTACTTC. Translated, it gives CSARFPGTGGIFYEQYF.

The gene calls are TRBV24-1 and TRBJ2-7, with D possibly being TRBD2 (6 bases). Germline V lookup: CDR1 KGHDR, CDR2 SFDVKD. This CDR3 contains 13 residues. Trimming took 3 bases from V and 5 from J, leaving 10 bases between them. CDR3 region: CATSDLSSDEQYF. The CDR3 DNA follows: TGTGCCACCAGTGATCTATCTAGCGACGAGCAGTACTTC.

The V gene is TRBV18, the J gene TRBJ1-1; a possible D gene is TRBD1 (5 bases). The CDR3 covers 16 residues. V was shortened by 0 bases and J by 0 bases, with 11 bases between the two germline ends. Germline V lookup: CDR1 KGHSH, CDR2 LQKENI. CDR3 nucleotides: TGTGCCAGCTCACCACCAAGACAGTCTCTGAACACTGAAGCTTTCTTT. Its protein is CASSPPRQSLNTEAFF.

This clonotype came up a few times. The rearrangement joins TRBV28 to TRBJ1-6; TRBD1 matches 9 bases. Per the germline V gene, CDR1 is MDHEN and CDR2 is SYDVKM. Trimming took 3 bases from V and 8 from J; bases not matched to a gene: 11. The CDR3 runs to 17 residues. The CDR3 is CASSFPHLGQGYSPLHF. The CDR3 region has the DNA TGTGCCAGCAGTTTCCCCCATTTGGGACAGGGTTATTCACCCCTCCACTTT.

This chain joins TRBV25-1 and TRBJ1-4; D might be TRBD1 (5 bases). Germline CDR1 is MGHDK and CDR2 is SYGVNS. With 6 bases removed from V and 2 bases from J, the gap between germline ends came to 10 bases. The CDR3 totals 14 residues. CDR3 in DNA: TGTGCCAGCAGAGGGGTAGGGACTAATGAAAAACTGTTTTTT. As protein: CASRGVGTNEKLFF.

A remark on this clonotype: A much bigger clone sits one base away, suggesting this may be a read error. This chain joins TRBV7-9 and TRBJ2-5; 7 nucleotides align to TRBD1. The V gene's germline CDR1 is SEHNR and CDR2 FQNEAQ (reference sequence). This CDR3 spans 16 amino acids. Here the CDR3 DNA reads TGTGCCGGCAGCTTACCCCCTGACAGGGTAGGCAAGACCCAGTACTTC. Amino acid sequence: CAGSLPPDRVGKTQYF.

As for this clonotype: With a far larger clone one base away, a read error is the likely cause. This is likely a read error, given that the CDR3 carries no conserved phenylalanine or tryptophan at its end. For the CDR3, the DNA is TGTGCCAGCAGCTTTGCCGGGACAGGCTACGAGACCCAGTACTCC. It is translated as CASSFAGTGYETQYS. The V call is TRBV7-9, the J call TRBJ2-5, with 8 bases that match TRBD1. V gave up 3 bases and J gave up 5 bases; unmatched junction bases: 8. Germline-derived CDR1 and CDR2 are SEHNR and FQNEAQ (reference sequence). This CDR3 comprises 15 residues.

This clonotype appeared a few times. J is TRBJ2-3 and V is TRBV7-2; tentatively, D is TRBD2 (6 bases). The V end was cut by 1 base, the J end by 0 bases, with 11 bases between. Germline CDR1 is SGHTA and CDR2 is FQGNSA. CDR3 size: 16 residues. The CDR3: CASSLGWGVSTDTQYF. Written as DNA, the CDR3 is TGTGCCAGCAGCTTAGGGTGGGGGGTTAGCACAGATACGCAGTATTTT.

There are a few counts of this clonotype. V is TRBV11-2 and J is TRBJ2-1; no firm D call. Trimming pared 1 base from V and 0 bases from J, leaving 7 bases between. Germline lookup yields CDR1 SGHAT and CDR2 FQNNGV. This CDR3 has 15 amino acids. This CDR3 is CASSLARYSYNEQFF. CDR3 nucleotide sequence: TGTGCCAGCAGCTTAGCCCGGTACTCCTACAATGAGCAGTTCTTC.

This clonotype was observed many times. This chain joins TRBV2 and TRBJ1-4; 8 nucleotides line up with TRBD1. Trimming cost V 6 bases and J 6 bases; bases outside gene matches: 6. The germline V gene encodes CDR1 SNHLY and CDR2 FYNNEI. CDR3 length: 14 residues. The CDR3 DNA follows: TGTGCCAGCAGCTGGACAGGGCTTTATGAAAAACTGTTTTTT. Translating gives CASSWTGLYEKLFF.

This clonotype was picked up one time. V is TRBV20-1 and J is TRBJ1-4; no reliable D call. Per germline, CDR1 DFQATT and CDR2 SNEGSKA (reference sequence). This CDR3 is 16 amino acids long. Trimming shortened V by 0 bases and J by 3 bases, and 14 bases separated the two germline ends. CDR3 DNA sequence: TGCAGTGCTAGAGATCGGGTGGCCGGGGCTAATGAAAAACTGTTTTTT. Translating gives CSARDRVAGANEKLFF.

The chain couples TRBV12-3 or TRBV12-4 to TRBJ2-7, with TRBD2 matching over 12 bases. The CDR3 spans 15 residues. With 7 bases clipped from V and 3 bases from J, the junction kept 7 bases outside the gene matches. DNA of the CDR3: TGTGCCAGCACACTAGCGGGAGGAGCCTACTACGAGCAGTACTTC. Its translation: CASTLAGGAYYEQYF.